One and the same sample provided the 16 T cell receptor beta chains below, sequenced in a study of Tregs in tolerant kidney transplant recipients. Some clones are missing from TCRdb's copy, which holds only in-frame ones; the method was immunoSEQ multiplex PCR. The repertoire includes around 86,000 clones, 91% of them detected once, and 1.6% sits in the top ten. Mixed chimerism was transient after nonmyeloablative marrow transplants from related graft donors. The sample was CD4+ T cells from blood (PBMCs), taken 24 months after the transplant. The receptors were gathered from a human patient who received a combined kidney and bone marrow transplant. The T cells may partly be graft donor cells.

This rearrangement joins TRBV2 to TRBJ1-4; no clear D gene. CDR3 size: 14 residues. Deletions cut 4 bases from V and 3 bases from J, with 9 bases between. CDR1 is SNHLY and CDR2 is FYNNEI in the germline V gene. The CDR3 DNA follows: TGTGCCAGCAGTGTGTCAGGCCCTAATGAAAAACTGTTTTTT. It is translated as CASSVSGPNEKLFF.

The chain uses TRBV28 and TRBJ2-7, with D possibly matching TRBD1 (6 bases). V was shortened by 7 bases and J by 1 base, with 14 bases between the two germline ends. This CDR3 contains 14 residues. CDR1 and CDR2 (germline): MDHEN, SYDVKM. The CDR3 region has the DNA TGTGCCAGCAATCAACAGGGTTGGTCCTACGAGCAGTACTTC. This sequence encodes CASNQQGWSYEQYF.

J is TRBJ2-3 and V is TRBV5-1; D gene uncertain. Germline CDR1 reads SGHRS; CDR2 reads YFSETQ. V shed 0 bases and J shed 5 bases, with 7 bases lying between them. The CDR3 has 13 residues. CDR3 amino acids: CASSLVSEDTQYF. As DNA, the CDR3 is TGCGCCAGCAGCTTGGTCAGTGAAGATACGCAGTATTTT.

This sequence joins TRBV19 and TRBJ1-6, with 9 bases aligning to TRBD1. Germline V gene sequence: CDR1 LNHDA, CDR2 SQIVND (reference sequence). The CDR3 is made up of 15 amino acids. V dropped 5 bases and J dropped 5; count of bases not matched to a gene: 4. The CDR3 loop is CASSQGQGDNSPLHF. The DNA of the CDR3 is TGTGCCAGTAGTCAGGGACAGGGAGATAATTCACCCCTCCACTTT. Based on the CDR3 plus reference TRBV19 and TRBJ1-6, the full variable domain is DGGITQSPKYLFRKEGQNVTLSCEQNLNHDAMYWYRQDPGQGLRLIYYSQIVNDFQKGDIAEGYSVSREKKESFPLTVTSAQKNPTAFYLCASSQGQGDNSPLHFGNGTRLTVT.

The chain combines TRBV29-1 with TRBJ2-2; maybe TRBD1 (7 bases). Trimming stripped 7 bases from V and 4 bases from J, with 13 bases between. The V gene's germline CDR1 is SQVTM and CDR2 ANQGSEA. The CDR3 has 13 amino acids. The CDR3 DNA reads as TGCAGCGGAAACAGGGGAGGCACCGGGGAGCTGTTTTTT. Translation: CSGNRGGTGELFF.

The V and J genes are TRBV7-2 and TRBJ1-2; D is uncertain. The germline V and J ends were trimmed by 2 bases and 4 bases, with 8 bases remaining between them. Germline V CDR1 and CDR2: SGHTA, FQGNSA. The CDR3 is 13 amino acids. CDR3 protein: CASSLQTPYGYTF. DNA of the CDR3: TGTGCCAGCAGCTTACAGACTCCCTATGGCTACACCTTC.

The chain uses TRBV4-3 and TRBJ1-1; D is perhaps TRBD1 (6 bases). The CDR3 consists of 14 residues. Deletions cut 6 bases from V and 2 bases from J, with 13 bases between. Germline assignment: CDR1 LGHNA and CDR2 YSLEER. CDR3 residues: CASRPGTPNTEAFF. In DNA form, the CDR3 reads TGCGCCAGCAGGCCCGGGACACCAAACACTGAAGCTTTCTTT.

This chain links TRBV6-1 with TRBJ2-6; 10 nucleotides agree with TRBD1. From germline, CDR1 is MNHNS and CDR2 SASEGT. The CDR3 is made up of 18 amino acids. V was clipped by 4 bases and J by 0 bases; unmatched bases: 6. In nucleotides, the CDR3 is TGTGCCAGCAGTGGTACAGACAGGGGGCCCTCTGGGGCCAACGTCCTGACTTTC. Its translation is CASSGTDRGPSGANVLTF.

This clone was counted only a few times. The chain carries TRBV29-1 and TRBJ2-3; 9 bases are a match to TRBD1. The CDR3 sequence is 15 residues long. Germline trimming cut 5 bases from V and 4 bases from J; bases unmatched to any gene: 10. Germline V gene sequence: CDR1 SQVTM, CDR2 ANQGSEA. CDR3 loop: CSVYGGQGFPDTQYF. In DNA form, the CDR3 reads TGCAGCGTTTACGGGGGACAGGGATTTCCAGATACGCAGTATTTT.

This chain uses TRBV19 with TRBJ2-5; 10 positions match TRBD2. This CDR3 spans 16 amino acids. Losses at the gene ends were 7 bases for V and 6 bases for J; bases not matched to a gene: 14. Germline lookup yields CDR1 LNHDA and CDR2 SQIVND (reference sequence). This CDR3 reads CASKRGAGGSQKTQYF. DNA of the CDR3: TGTGCCAGTAAGAGGGGAGCGGGGGGGTCGCAAAAGACCCAGTACTTC.

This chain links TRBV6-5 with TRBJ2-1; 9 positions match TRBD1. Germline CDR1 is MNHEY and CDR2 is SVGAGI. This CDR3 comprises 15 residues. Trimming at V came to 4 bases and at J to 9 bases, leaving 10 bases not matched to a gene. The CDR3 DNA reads TGTGCCAGCAGTTGGGGGACAGGGTTTAAGGGTGAGCAGTTCTTC. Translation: CASSWGTGFKGEQFF.

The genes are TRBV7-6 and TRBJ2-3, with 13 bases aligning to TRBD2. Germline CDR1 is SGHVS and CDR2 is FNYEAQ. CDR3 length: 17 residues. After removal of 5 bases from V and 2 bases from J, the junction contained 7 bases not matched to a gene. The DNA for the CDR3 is TGTGCCAGCAGCCCGGGACTAGCGGGGCCCATCACAGATACGCAGTATTTT. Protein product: CASSPGLAGPITDTQYF.

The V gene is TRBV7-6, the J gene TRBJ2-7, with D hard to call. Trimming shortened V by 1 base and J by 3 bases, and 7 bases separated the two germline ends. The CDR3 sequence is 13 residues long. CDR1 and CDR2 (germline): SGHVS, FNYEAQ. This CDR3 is CASSLDTIYEQYF. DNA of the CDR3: TGTGCCAGCAGCTTAGACACCATCTACGAGCAGTACTTC. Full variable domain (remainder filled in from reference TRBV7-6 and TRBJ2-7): GAGVSQSPRYKVTKRGQDVALRCDPISGHVSLYWYRQALGQGPEFLTYFNYEAQQDKSGLPNDRFSAERPEGSISTLTIQRTEQRDSAMYRCASSLDTIYEQYFGPGTRLTVT.

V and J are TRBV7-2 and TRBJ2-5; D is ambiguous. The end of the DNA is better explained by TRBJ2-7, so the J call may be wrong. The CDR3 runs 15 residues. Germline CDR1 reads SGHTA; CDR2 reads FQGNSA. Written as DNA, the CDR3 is TGTGCCAGCAGCTTAGCGCCCCCCCCAACCTACGAGCAGTACTTC. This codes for CASSLAPPPTYEQYF.

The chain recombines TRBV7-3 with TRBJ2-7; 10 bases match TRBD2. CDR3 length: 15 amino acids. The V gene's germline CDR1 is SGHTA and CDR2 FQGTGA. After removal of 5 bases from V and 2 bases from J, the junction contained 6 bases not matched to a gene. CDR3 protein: CASSPGLAAAYEQYF. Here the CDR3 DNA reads TGTGCCAGCAGCCCCGGACTAGCGGCGGCCTACGAGCAGTACTTC.

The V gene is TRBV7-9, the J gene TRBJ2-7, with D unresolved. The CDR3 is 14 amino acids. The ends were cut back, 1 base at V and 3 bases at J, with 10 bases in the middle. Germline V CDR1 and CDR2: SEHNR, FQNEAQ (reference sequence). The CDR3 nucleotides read TGTGCCAGCAGCTTAGAACAATTTGACTACGAGCAGTACTTC. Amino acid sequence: CASSLEQFDYEQYF.